Each of the 25 T cell receptor beta chains below was sequenced from the same sample in a study of CD8+ T cells in alopecia areata. cDNA serving as the sequencing template came from extracted, reverse transcribed RNA. Data came from immunoSEQ multiplex PCR; TCRdb stores just in-frame clones and leaves some out. The sample lists roughly 130,000 clones; roughly 54% were seen once. The input for sequencing was CD4+ T cells sorted from blood, taken at week 0. The receptors come from a human donor with alopecia areata.

The chain combines TRBV5-4 with TRBJ2-5, with TRBD1 matching 9 bases. The CDR3 spans 17 residues. Unmatched junction bases numbered 10, after V lost 3 bases and J lost 1 base. From germline, CDR1 is SGHNT and CDR2 YYREEE (reference sequence). CDR3 region: CASSSLTSDRGQETQYF. The CDR3 nucleotides read TGTGCCAGCAGCTCCTTAACGTCGGACAGGGGCCAAGAGACCCAGTACTTC.

The chain has TRBV4-1 and TRBJ1-1, with D unclear. The germline CDR1 and CDR2 sequences are MGHRA and YSYEKL. V lost 3 bases and J lost 6, with 11 bases in between. The CDR3 totals 13 residues. The CDR3 loop reads CASSQGNRAEAFF. CDR3 bases: TGCGCCAGCAGCCAGGGTAATCGGGCTGAAGCTTTCTTT.

The rearrangement uses TRBV10-3 and TRBJ2-3; maybe TRBD1 (6 bases). The CDR3 is 13 amino acids. Germline V CDR1 and CDR2: ENHRY, SYGVKD. V dropped 10 bases and J dropped 3 bases, with 14 bases sitting between them. DNA of the CDR3: TGTGCCACTACAGGGATGGGGACAGATACGCAGTATTTT. It encodes CATTGMGTDTQYF.

This clone has just a few counts. The chain is built from TRBV5-1 and TRBJ1-2; D remains unclear. V lost 0 bases and J 7 bases, leaving 10 bases between the germline ends. The CDR3 runs 13 residues. Germline loops: CDR1 SGHRS, CDR2 YFSETQ. In DNA form, the CDR3 reads TGCGCCAGCAGCTTGGCAGGACTCGGTGGCTACACCTTC. Translation: CASSLAGLGGYTF.

J is TRBJ2-5 and V is TRBV27, with TRBD2 matching over 9 bases. The length of the CDR3 is 17 residues. From germline, CDR1 is MNHEY and CDR2 SMNVEV (reference sequence). J was trimmed by 5 bases and V by 0 bases; bases with no gene match: 10. CDR3 nucleotides: TGTGCCAGCAGTTTATCTAGCGGGAGAGGGGGTGGGGAGACCCAGTACTTC. Its protein product is CASSLSSGRGGGETQYF.

This sequence joins TRBV4-1 and TRBJ1-3; the D is unclear. With 0 bases removed from V and 6 bases from J, the gap between germline ends came to 15 bases. The CDR3 is made up of 16 amino acids. Germline V gene data show CDR1 as MGHRA and CDR2 as YSYEKL. CDR3 DNA: TGCGCCAGCAGCCAAGATCGGTGGGGATTCGAAAACACCATATATTTT. Translation: CASSQDRWGFENTIYF.

The CDR3 DNA sequence: TGTGCCAGCAGTTTGACAGTAGACTACAATGAGCAGTTCTTC. It is translated as CASSLTVDYNEQFF. The rearrangement uses TRBV27 and TRBJ2-1; a weak D match, TRBD1 (5 bases). The CDR3 contains 14 residues. Germline V gives CDR1 MNHEY, CDR2 SMNVEV (reference sequence). V was trimmed by 3 bases and J by 3 bases, leaving 9 bases between them.

The rearrangement links TRBV5-1 to TRBJ2-7, with D perhaps being TRBD1 or TRBD2 (6 bases each). This CDR3 has 12 amino acids. Trimming pared 5 bases from V and 2 bases from J, leaving 8 bases between. CDR1 is SGHRS, CDR2 YFSETQ, per germline. As DNA, the CDR3 is TGCGCCAGCAGTGGGGGGCCCTACGAGCAGTACTTC. It is translated as CASSGGPYEQYF.

This clone was counted a few times. This sequence joins TRBV5-1 and TRBJ1-2, with 10 nucleotides matching TRBD1. The germline CDR1 and CDR2 sequences are SGHRS and YFSETQ. The CDR3 consists of 16 residues. V lost 0 bases and J lost 3; bases outside the gene matches: 5. The CDR3 loop reads CASSLAKGQGYYGYTF. DNA of the CDR3: TGCGCCAGCAGCTTGGCCAAGGGACAGGGGTACTATGGCTACACCTTC.

This clone was seen a handful of times. J is TRBJ2-7 and V is TRBV5-1; perhaps TRBD2 as D (7 bases). Germline V lookup: CDR1 SGHRS, CDR2 YFSETQ. This CDR3 comprises 14 residues. Trimming stripped 0 bases from V and 4 bases from J, with 11 bases between. CDR3: CASSLGGGRYEQYF. The CDR3 DNA reads TGCGCCAGCAGCTTGGGCGGGGGCCGTTACGAGCAGTACTTC.

The CDR3 is CSVLTGTLRGEQYF. The DNA for the CDR3 is TGCAGCGTCCTAACCGGGACTTTACGTGGCGAGCAGTACTTC. The chain couples TRBV29-1 to TRBJ2-7; a weak D match, TRBD2 (6 bases). CDR3 length equals 14 residues. V lost 6 bases and J lost 6, with 21 bases in between. Germline values: CDR1 SQVTM, CDR2 ANQGSEA.

There are a few counts of this clone. This rearrangement joins TRBV28 to TRBJ2-7; 8 nucleotides line up with TRBD1. The junction had 11 bases not matched to a gene; V was cut back by 6 bases and J by 4 bases. CDR1 and CDR2 from the germline V gene are MDHEN and SYDVKM. The CDR3 runs 15 residues. CDR3 bases: TGTGCCAGCAGCCCCTTCGGACAGGGTACATACGAGCAGTACTTC. It specifies CASSPFGQGTYEQYF. Full variable domain (missing parts from reference TRBV28 and TRBJ2-7): DVKVTQSSRYLVKRTGEKVFLECVQDMDHENMFWYRQDPGLGLRLIYFSYDVKMKEKGDIPEGYSVSREKKERFSLILESASTNQTSMYLCASSPFGQGTYEQYFGPGTRLTVT.

V gene TRBV30 combines with J gene TRBJ2-3; 8 nucleotides line up with TRBD2. The CDR3 spans 14 residues. The germline V gene encodes CDR1 GTSNPN and CDR2 SVGIG (reference sequence). With 2 bases clipped from V and 6 bases from J, the junction kept 7 bases outside the gene matches. The CDR3 sequence: CAWSPGTSADTQYF. The CDR3 nucleotides read TGTGCCTGGAGTCCCGGGACTAGTGCGGATACGCAGTATTTT.

This clone was seen more than once but under ten times. The rearrangement uses TRBV4-3 and TRBJ2-7, with 8 bases matching TRBD1. The CDR3 is 14 amino acids. Trimming removed 7 bases from V and 3 bases from J; junction bases left unmatched: 8. In germline, CDR1 is LGHNA, CDR2 YSLEER. The CDR3 sequence is CASTLDREGYEQYF. In nucleotides, the CDR3 is TGCGCCAGCACCTTGGACAGGGAAGGCTACGAGCAGTACTTC.

As DNA, the CDR3 is TGTGCCAGCAGTCTGGGACAGGTTAATGAAAAACTGTTTTTT. Translated, it gives CASSLGQVNEKLFF. J is TRBJ1-4 and V is TRBV6-6, with TRBD1 identical over 8 bases. V was clipped by 5 bases and J by 4 bases; unmatched bases: 3. Germline CDR1 is MNHNY and CDR2 is SVGAGI (reference sequence). The CDR3 is 14 residues long.

A few counts support this clone. The chain links TRBV5-1 to TRBJ2-3; 8 bases line up with TRBD2. Germline values: CDR1 SGHRS, CDR2 YFSETQ. V shed 0 bases and J 4 bases; nucleotides not matched to a gene: 1. The CDR3 is 14 amino acids. Here the CDR3 reads CASSLAAGADTQYF. CDR3 DNA sequence: TGCGCCAGCAGCTTGGCAGCGGGGGCAGATACGCAGTATTTT.

The chain is built from TRBV6-6 and TRBJ2-1, with no clear D. The CDR3 is 13 amino acids. V shed 5 bases and J shed 6 bases, with 11 bases lying between them. Germline loops: CDR1 MNHNY, CDR2 SVGAGI (reference sequence). The CDR3 sequence: CASSTGPSNEQFF. Written as DNA, the CDR3 is TGTGCCAGCAGTACCGGACCGAGCAATGAGCAGTTCTTC.

The chain employs TRBV11-1 and TRBJ2-1, with D uncertain. Deletions cut 1 base from V and 0 bases from J, with 7 bases between. In germline, CDR1 is SGHAT, CDR2 FQDESV (reference sequence). This CDR3 region has 15 residues. The CDR3 DNA reads as TGTGCCAGCAGCTTAGGGACCTACTCCTACAATGAGCAGTTCTTC. It translates to CASSLGTYSYNEQFF.

The chain joins TRBV7-2 to TRBJ1-6, with no clear D. In germline, CDR1 is SGHTA, CDR2 FQGNSA. The CDR3 runs 14 residues. V was clipped by 4 bases and J by 7 bases, with 11 bases between them. In nucleotides, the CDR3 is TGTGCCAGCAGCTCGCGGGCCATAAATTCACCCCTCCACTTT. Translating gives CASSSRAINSPLHF.

The V call is TRBV29-1, the J call TRBJ2-1, with 8 bases lining up with TRBD2. Per germline, CDR1 SQVTM and CDR2 ANQGSEA. This CDR3 region has 15 residues. The J segment lost 6 bases and the V segment lost 7 bases, leaving 14 bases of the junction unmatched. This CDR3 reads CSASGRGFPGNEQFF. The DNA for the CDR3 is TGCAGCGCCAGCGGGAGAGGGTTTCCGGGCAATGAGCAGTTCTTC.

In this sample, this clone turned up a few times. This chain joins TRBV13 and TRBJ1-2, with 7 bases lining up with TRBD1. The length of the CDR3 is 14 residues. Germline V lookup: CDR1 PRHDT, CDR2 FYEKMQ (reference sequence). The V and J ends lost 5 bases and 5 bases, in that order; junction bases with no gene match: 8. CDR3: CASSPPGQNYGYTF. In nucleotides, the CDR3 is TGTGCCAGCAGCCCCCCGGGACAGAATTATGGCTACACCTTC.

The sample holds one count of this clone. The genes are TRBV5-1 and TRBJ2-1; 8 positions agree with TRBD2. Germline CDR1 SGHRS, CDR2 YFSETQ. After removal of 0 bases from V and 14 bases from J, the junction contained 10 bases not matched to a gene. The CDR3 is 14 residues long. The CDR3 reads CASSLGASGGSKFF. The DNA for the CDR3 is TGCGCCAGCAGCTTGGGGGCCAGCGGGGGCTCCAAGTTCTTC.

This clone has a handful of counts. V usage is TRBV20-1 and J usage is TRBJ2-7; D gene unclear. V was pared by 3 bases and J by 7 bases, with 10 bases between. This CDR3 region has 11 residues. The V gene's germline CDR1 is DFQATT and CDR2 SNEGSKA (reference sequence). The CDR3 nucleotides are TGCAGTGCTAGTTCCCTGCAGGAGCAGTACTTC. Protein product: CSASSLQEQYF.

This clone was seen a handful of times. The same CDR3 is also encoded by other DNA sequences in this sample. As DNA, the CDR3 is TGTGCCAGCAGCTTAGGGGCAGGGAACACTGAAGCTTTCTTT. As protein: CASSLGAGNTEAFF. V and J are TRBV7-2 and TRBJ1-1; the D is unclear. The length of the CDR3 is 14 residues. Germline loops: CDR1 SGHTA, CDR2 FQGNSA. V was cut by 1 base and J by 1 base, with 7 bases left in between.

This clone was observed a handful of times. The chain couples TRBV7-9 to TRBJ1-4; 9 bases agree with TRBD1. Losses at the gene ends were 4 bases for V and 5 bases for J; bases not matched to a gene: 2. This CDR3 region has 14 residues. Germline V CDR1 and CDR2: SEHNR, FQNEAQ (reference sequence). The CDR3 coding sequence is TGTGCCAGCAGCTCGACAGGGGGGAATGAAAAACTGTTTTTT. Protein: CASSSTGGNEKLFF.